This TCR beta chain was observed in a study of blood T cell repertoires in COVID-19. At the level of the study: Acute and convalescent COVID-19 samples came from the United States, Italy and Spain. PBMCs, B-cell-depleted T cells, or T cells provided the cDNA or gDNA that made up the material.

This clone has more than one count but fewer than ten. V shed 3 bases and J 3 bases; nucleotides not matched to a gene: 7. Germline assignment: CDR1 LNHNV and CDR2 YYDKDF (reference sequence). The CDR3 has 15 residues. During active infection, Seattle patients enrolled and were then monitored through disease. In the study's own analysis: Researchers report that nucleated cell counts were estimated from reference gene primer amplification. Clones were read by immunoSEQ multiplex PCR, and TCRdb kept only the in-frame ones, dropping some. V and J calls and clone size follow that table, whereas D and trimming were derived from the DNA. The table includes 170,000 or so clones, more than 75% detected once.

The TCR sequence derives from a man between 60 and 70 years old with COVID-19, enrolled during active disease. V usage is TRBV15 and J usage is TRBJ1-1; 7 bases align to TRBD1. The sample taken for sequencing was peripheral blood. The CDR3 loop reads CATSSWDSRYTEAFF. CDR3 sequence (DNA): TGTGCCACCAGCAGTTGGGACAGCAGATACACTGAAGCTTTCTTT.